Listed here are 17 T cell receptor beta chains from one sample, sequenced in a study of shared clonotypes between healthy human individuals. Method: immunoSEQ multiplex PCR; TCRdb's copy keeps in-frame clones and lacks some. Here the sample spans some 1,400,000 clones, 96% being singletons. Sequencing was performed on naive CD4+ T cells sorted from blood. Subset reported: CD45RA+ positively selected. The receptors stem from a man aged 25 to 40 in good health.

The chain's CDR3 is CASSIPGTPTSGYTF. The CDR3 DNA sequence: TGTGCCAGTAGTATCCCTGGGACACCCACGAGTGGCTACACCTTC. The chain has TRBV19 and TRBJ1-2; D is perhaps TRBD1 (6 bases). The CDR3 is 15 amino acids. The germline V gene has CDR1 LNHDA and CDR2 SQIVND (reference sequence). Trimming pared 3 bases from V and 7 bases from J, leaving 18 bases between.

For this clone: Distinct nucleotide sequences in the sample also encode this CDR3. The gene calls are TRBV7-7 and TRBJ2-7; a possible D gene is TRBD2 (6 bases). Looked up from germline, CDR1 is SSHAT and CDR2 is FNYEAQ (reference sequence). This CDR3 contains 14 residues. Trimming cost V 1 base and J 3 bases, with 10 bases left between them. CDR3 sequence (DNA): TGTGCCAGCAGCTTAGGGAGGGGAAGCTACGAGCAGTACTTC. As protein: CASSLGRGSYEQYF.

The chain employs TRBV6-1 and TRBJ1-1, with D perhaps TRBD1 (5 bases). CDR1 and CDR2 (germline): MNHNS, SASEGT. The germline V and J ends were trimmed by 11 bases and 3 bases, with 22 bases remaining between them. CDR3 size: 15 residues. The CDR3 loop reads CAVPSQAIRDTEAFF. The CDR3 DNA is TGTGCCGTCCCATCACAGGCTATTCGAGACACTGAAGCTTTCTTT.

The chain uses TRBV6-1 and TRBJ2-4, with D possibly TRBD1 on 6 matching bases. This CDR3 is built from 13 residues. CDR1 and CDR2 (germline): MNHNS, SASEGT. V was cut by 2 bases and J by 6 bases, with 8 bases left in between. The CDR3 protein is CASSEQGPNIQYF. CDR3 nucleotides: TGTGCCAGCAGTGAACAGGGGCCAAACATTCAGTACTTC.

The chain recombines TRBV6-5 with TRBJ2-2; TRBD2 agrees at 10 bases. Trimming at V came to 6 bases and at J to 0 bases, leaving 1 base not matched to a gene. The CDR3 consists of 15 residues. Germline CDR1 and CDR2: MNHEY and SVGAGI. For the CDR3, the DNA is TGTGCCAGCAGACTAGCGGGATCGAACACCGGGGAGCTGTTTTTT. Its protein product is CASRLAGSNTGELFF.

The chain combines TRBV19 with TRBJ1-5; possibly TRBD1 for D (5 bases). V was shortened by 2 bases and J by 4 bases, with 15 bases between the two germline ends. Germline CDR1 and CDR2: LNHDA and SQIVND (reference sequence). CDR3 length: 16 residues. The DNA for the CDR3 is TGTGCCAGTAGTATACTCGTGACAGCTAGAAATCAGCCCCAGCATTTT. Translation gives CASSILVTARNQPQHF.

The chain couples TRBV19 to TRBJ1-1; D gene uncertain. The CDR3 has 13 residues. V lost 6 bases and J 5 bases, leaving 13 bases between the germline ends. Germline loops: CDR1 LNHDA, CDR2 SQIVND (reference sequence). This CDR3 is CASRLTLETEAFF. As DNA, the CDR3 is TGTGCCAGTAGGTTAACCCTCGAGACTGAAGCTTTCTTT.

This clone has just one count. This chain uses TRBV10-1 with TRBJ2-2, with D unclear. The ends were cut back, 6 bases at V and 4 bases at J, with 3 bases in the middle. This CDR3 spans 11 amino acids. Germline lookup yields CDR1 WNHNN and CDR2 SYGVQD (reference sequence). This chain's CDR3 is CASRSTGELFF. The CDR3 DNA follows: TGCGCCAGCAGGTCCACCGGGGAGCTGTTTTTT.

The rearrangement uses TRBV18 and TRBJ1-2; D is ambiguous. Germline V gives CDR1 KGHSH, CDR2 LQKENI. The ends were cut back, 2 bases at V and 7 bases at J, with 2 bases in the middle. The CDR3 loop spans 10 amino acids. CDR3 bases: TGTGCCAGCTCACCAAGTGGCTACACCTTC. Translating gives CASSPSGYTF.

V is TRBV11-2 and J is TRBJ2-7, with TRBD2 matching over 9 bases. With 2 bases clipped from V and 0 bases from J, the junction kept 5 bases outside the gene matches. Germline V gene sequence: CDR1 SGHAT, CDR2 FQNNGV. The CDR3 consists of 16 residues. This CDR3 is CASSLNLAGSSYEQYF. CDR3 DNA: TGTGCCAGCAGCTTAAATCTAGCGGGAAGCTCCTACGAGCAGTACTTC.

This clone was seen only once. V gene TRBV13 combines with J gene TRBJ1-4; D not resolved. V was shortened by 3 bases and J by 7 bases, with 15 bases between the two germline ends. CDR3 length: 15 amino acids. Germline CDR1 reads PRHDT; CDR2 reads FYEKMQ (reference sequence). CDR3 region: CASSFQAGVGEKLFF. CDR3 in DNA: TGTGCCAGCAGCTTCCAGGCGGGCGTCGGTGAAAAACTGTTTTTT. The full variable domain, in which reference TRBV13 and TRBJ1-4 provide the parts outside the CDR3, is AAGVIQSPRHLIKEKRETATLKCYPIPRHDTVYWYQQGPGQDPQFLISFYEKMQSDKGSIPDRFSAQQFSDYHSELNMSSLELGDSALYFCASSFQAGVGEKLFFGSGTQLSVL.

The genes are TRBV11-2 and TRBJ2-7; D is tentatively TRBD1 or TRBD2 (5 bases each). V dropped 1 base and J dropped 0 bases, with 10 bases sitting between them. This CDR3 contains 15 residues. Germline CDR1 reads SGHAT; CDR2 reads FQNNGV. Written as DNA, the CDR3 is TGTGCCAGCAGCTTAGCGGGGACCAGCTCCTACGAGCAGTACTTC. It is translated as CASSLAGTSSYEQYF.

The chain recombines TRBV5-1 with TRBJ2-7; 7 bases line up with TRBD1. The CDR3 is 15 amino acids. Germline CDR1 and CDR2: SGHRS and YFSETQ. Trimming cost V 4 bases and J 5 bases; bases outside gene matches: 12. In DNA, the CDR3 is TGCGCCAGCAGCCTCCAACAGGGGATCGTCGACGAGCAGTACTTC. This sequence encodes CASSLQQGIVDEQYF. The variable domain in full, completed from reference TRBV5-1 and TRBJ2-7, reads KAGVTQTPRYLIKTRGQQVTLSCSPISGHRSVSWYQQTPGQGLQFLFEYFSETQRNKGNFPGRFSGRQFSNSRSEMNVSTLELGDSALYLCASSLQQGIVDEQYFGPGTRLTVT.

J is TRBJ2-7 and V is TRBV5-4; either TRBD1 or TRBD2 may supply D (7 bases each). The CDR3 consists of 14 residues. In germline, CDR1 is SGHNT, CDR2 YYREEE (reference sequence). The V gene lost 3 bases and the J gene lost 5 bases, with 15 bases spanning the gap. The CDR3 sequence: CASSYRGLLDEQYF. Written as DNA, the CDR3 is TGTGCCAGCAGCTACAGGGGACTACTGGACGAGCAGTACTTC.

This chain's CDR3 is CASSQRNSGLVGDTQYF. CDR3 DNA sequence: TGTGCCAGCAGCCAACGAAACTCGGGACTAGTAGGAGATACGCAGTATTTT. The chain carries TRBV4-2 and TRBJ2-3; 8 bases match TRBD2. CDR3 length: 17 residues. Germline V CDR1 and CDR2: LGHNA, YNFKEQ. The J segment lost 5 bases and the V segment lost 2 bases, leaving 12 bases of the junction unmatched.

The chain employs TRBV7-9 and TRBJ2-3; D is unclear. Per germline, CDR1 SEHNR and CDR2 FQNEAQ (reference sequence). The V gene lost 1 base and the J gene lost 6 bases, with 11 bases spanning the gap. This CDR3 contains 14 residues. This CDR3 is CASSLVASKDTQYF. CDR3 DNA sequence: TGTGCCAGCAGCTTAGTCGCTAGTAAGGATACGCAGTATTTT.

The CDR3 DNA reads TGCGCCAGCAGCTTGTTTGGGTCGAGCACTGAAGCTTTCTTT. It is translated as CASSLFGSSTEAFF. The chain carries TRBV5-1 and TRBJ1-1; D is uncertain. Germline lookup yields CDR1 SGHRS and CDR2 YFSETQ. The CDR3 totals 14 residues. V was pared by 1 base and J by 4 bases, with 11 bases between.